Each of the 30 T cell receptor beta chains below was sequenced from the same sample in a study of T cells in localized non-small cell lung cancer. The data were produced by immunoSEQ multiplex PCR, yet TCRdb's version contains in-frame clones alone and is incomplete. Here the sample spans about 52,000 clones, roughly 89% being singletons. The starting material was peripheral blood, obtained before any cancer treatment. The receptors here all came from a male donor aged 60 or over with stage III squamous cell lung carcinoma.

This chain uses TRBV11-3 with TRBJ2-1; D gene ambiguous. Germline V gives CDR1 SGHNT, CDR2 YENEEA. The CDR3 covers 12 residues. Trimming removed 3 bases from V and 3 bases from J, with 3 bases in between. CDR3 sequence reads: CASSLGYNEQFF. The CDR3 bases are TGTGCCAGCAGCTTGGGCTACAATGAGCAGTTCTTC.

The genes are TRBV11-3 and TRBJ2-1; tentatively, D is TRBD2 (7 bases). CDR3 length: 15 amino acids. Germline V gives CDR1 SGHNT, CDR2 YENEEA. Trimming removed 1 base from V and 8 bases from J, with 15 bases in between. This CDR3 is CASSLGSTGRDEQFF. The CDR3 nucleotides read TGTGCCAGCAGCTTAGGGTCCACAGGGAGGGATGAGCAGTTCTTC.

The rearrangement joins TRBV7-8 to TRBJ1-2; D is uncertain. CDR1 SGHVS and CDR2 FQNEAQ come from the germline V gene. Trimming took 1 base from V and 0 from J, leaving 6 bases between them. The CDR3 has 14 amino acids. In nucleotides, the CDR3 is TGTGCCAGCAGCTTAGGACTGACTAACTATGGCTACACCTTC. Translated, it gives CASSLGLTNYGYTF.

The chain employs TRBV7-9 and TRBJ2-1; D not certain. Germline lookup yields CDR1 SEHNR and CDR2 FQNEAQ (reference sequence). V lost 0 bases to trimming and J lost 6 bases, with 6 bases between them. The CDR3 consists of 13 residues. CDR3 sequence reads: CASSLADSNEQFF. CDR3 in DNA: TGTGCCAGCAGCTTAGCGGATTCCAATGAGCAGTTCTTC.

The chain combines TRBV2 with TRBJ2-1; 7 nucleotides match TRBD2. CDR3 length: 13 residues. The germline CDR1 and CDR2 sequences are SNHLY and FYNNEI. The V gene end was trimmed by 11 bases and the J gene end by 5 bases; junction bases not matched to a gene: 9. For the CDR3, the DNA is TGTGCCCTTTGGGGGGGGATCAACAATGAGCAGTTCTTC. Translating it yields CALWGGINNEQFF.

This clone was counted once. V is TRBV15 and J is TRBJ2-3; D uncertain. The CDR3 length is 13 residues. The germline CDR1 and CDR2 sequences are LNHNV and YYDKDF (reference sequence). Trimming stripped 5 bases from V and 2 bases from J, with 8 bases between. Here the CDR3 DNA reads TGTGCCACCAGCGGCCGGGCCACAGATACGCAGTATTTT. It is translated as CATSGRATDTQYF.

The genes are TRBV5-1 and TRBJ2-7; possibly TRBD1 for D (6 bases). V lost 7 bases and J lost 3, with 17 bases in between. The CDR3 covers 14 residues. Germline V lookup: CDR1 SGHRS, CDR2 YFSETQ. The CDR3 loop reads CASSVAGDLYEQYF. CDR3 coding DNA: TGCGCCAGCTCTGTAGCAGGGGACCTCTACGAGCAGTACTTC.

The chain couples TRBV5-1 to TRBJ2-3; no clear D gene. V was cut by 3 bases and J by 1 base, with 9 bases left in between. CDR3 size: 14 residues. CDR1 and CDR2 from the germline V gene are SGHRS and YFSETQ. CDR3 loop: CASSSSAGTDTQYF. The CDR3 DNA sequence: TGCGCCAGCAGCTCCTCCGCAGGCACAGATACGCAGTATTTT.

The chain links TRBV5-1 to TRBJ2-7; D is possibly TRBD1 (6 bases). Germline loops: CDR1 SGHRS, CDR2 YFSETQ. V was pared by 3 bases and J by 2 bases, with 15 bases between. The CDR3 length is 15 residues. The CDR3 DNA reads TGCGCCAGCAGCTCACAGGGAAGTGGGACCTACGAGCAGTACTTC. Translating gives CASSSQGSGTYEQYF.

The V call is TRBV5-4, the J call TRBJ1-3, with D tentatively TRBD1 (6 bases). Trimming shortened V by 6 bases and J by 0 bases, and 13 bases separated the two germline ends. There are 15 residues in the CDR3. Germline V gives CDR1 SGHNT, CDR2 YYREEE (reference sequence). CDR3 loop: CASNQDSLSGNTIYF. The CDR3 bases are TGTGCCAGCAACCAGGACAGCCTCTCTGGAAACACCATATATTTT.

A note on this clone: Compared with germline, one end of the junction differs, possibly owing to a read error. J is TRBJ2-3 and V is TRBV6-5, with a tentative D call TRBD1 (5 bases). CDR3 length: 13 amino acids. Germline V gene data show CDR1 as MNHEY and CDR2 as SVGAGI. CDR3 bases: TGTGCCAGCATAGACAGCATCACAGATATGCAGTATTTT. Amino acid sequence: CASIDSITDMQYF.

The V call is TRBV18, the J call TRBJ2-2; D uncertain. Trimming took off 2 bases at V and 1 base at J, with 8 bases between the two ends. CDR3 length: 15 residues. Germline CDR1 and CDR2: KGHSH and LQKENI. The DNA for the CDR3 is TGTGCCAGCTCACCATCCAGGAGGAACACCGGGGAGCTGTTTTTT. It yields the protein CASSPSRRNTGELFF.

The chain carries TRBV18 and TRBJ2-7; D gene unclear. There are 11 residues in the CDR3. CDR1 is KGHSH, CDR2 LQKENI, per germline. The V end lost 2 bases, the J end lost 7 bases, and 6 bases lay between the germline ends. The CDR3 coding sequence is TGTGCCAGCTCACCAGGGCTTGAGCAGTACTTC. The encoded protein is CASSPGLEQYF.

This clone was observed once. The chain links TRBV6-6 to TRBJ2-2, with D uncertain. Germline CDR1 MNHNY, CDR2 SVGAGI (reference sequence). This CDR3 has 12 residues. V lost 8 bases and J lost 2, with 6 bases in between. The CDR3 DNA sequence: TGTGCCAGCGGGCGTAACACCGGGGAGCTGTTTTTT. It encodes CASGRNTGELFF.

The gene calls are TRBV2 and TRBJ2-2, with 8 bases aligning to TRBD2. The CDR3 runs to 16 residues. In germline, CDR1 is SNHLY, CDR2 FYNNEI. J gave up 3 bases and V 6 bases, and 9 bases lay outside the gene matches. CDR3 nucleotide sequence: TGTGCCAGCAGAAGACCAGCGGGGGTGGACACCGGGGAGCTGTTTTTT. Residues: CASRRPAGVDTGELFF.

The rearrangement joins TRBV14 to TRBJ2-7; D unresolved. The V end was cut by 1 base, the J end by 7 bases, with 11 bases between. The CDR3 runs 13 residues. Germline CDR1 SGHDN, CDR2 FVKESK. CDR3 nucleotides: TGTGCCAGCAGCCAAGGTTTCTCCGCTGAGCAGTACTTC. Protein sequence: CASSQGFSAEQYF.

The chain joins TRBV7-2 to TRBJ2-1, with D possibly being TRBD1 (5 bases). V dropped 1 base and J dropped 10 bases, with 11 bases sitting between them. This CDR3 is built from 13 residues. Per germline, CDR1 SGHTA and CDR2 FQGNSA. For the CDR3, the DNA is TGTGCCAGCAGCTTAGACCGACAGCTCGAGCAGTTCTTC. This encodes CASSLDRQLEQFF.

CDR3 sequence (DNA): TGTGCCAGCACAGTCCAGGGGACGCCCTATAATTCACCCCTCCACTTT. This gives the protein CASTVQGTPYNSPLHF. The rearrangement links TRBV21-1 to TRBJ1-6; the D call in the table, TRBD1, was not verified against the DNA. TRBV21-1 is designated a pseudogene. The CDR3 loop spans 16 amino acids.

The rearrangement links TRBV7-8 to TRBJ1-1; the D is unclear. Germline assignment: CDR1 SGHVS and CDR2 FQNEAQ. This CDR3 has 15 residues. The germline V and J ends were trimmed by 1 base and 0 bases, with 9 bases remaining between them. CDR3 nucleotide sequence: TGTGCCAGCAGCTTAGGATCTGGGGTGAACACTGAAGCTTTCTTT. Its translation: CASSLGSGVNTEAFF.

CDR3 sequence (DNA): TGTGCCAGCTCGGCGGGAGGGGAGCAGTACTTC. Translated: CASSAGGEQYF. This chain links TRBV7-2 with TRBJ2-7; 9 nucleotides match TRBD2. Per the germline V gene, CDR1 is SGHTA and CDR2 is FQGNSA. The CDR3 totals 11 residues. The V segment lost 8 bases and the J segment 7 bases; nucleotides outside the gene matches: 3.

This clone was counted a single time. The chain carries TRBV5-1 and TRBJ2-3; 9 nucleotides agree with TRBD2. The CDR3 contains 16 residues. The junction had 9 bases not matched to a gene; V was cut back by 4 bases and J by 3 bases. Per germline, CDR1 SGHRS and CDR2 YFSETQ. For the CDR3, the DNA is TGCGCCAGCAGCGACCTAGCGGGAAGGGGGACAGATACGCAGTATTTT. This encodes CASSDLAGRGTDTQYF.

The CDR3, as DNA: TGTGCCAGCATGGGGGGGGGCAAAATTGGCTACACCTTC. The encoded protein is CASMGGGKIGYTF. The chain carries TRBV6-5 and TRBJ1-2, with D perhaps TRBD1 (6 bases). The germline CDR1 and CDR2 sequences are MNHEY and SVGAGI. CDR3 length equals 13 residues. Trimming shortened V by 7 bases and J by 7 bases, and 16 bases separated the two germline ends.

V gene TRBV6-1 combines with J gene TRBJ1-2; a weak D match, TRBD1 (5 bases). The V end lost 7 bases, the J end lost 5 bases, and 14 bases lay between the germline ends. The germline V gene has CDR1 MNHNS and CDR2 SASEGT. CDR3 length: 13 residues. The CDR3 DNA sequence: TGTGCCAGCACCTCCGGGGGTAGGTATGGCTACACCTTC. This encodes CASTSGGRYGYTF.

The CDR3: CASIRDRGGTEAFF. As DNA, the CDR3 is TGTGCCAGCATTCGGGACAGGGGAGGAACTGAAGCTTTCTTT. The chain uses TRBV28 and TRBJ1-1; 10 bases agree with TRBD1. V lost 7 bases, J lost 5 bases, and 7 bases stayed unmatched. Germline CDR1 MDHEN, CDR2 SYDVKM. The CDR3 is made up of 14 amino acids.

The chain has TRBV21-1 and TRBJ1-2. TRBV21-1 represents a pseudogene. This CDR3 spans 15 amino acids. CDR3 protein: CASSKGAVLTYGYTF. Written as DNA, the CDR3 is TGTGCCAGCAGCAAAGGTGCGGTCCTGACCTATGGCTACACCTTC.

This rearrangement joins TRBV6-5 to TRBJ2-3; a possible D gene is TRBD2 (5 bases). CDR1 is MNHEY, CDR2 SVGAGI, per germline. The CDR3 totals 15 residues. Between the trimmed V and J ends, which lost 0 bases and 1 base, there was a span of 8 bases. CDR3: CASSYSAGGTDTQYF. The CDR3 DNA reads TGTGCCAGCAGTTACTCGGCGGGTGGCACAGATACGCAGTATTTT.

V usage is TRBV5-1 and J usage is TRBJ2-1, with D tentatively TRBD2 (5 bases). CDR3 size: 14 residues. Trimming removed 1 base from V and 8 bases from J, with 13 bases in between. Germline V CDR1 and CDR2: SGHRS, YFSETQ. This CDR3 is CASSLRGRRDEQFF. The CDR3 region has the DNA TGCGCCAGCAGCTTGCGGGGTCGGCGGGATGAGCAGTTCTTC.

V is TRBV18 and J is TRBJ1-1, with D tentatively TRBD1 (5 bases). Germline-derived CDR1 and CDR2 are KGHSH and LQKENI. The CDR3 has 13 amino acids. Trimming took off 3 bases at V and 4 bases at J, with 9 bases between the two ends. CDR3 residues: CASSPTQGTEAFF. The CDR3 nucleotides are TGTGCCAGCTCACCGACTCAGGGCACTGAAGCTTTCTTT.

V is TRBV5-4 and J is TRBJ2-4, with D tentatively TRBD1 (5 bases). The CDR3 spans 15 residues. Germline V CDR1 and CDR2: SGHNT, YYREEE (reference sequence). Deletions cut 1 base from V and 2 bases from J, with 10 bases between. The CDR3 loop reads CASSLKGVTKNIQYF. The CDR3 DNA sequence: TGTGCCAGCAGCTTGAAAGGGGTTACCAAAAACATTCAGTACTTC.

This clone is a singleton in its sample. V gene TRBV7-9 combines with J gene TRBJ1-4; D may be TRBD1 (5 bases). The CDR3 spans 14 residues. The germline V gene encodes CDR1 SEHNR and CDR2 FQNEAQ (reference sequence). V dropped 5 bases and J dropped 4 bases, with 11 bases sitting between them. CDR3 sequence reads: CASSTGRNNEKLFF. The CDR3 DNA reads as TGTGCCAGCAGCACGGGACGGAATAATGAAAAACTGTTTTTT.